The TCR beta chain under discussion was sequenced for a study of technical replicates of blood from several donors. This CDR3 has 12 residues. V was clipped by 4 bases and J by 2 bases, with 9 bases between them. In germline, CDR1 is SQVTM, CDR2 ANQGSEA. Generated by immunoSEQ multiplex PCR, the TCRdb table keeps only in-frame clones and is missing some. The repertoire holds about 98,000 clones, with more than 90% as singletons. The sequence derives from a human donor in good health. The sequenced sample consisted of T cells isolated from PBMCs. The chain carries TRBV29-1 and TRBJ2-7; D uncertain. DNA of the CDR3: TGCAGCGTTGGAGACTGGCCCTACGAGCAGTACTTC. Encoded protein: CSVGDWPYEQYF.